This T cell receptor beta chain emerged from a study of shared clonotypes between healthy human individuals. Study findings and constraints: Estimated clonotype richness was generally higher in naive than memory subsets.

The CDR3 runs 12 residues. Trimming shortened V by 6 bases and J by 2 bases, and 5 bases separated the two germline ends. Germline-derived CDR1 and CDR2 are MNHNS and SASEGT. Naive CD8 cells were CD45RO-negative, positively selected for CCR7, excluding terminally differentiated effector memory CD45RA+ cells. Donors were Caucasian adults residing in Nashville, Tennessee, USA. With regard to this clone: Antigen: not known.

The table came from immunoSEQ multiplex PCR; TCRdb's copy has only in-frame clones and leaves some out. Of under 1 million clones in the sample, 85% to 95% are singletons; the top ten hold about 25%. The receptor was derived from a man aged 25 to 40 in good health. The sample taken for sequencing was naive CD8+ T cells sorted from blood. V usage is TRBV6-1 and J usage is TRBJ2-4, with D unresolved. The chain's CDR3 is CASRGTKNIQYF. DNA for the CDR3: TGTGCCAGCAGGGGGACCAAAAACATTCAGTACTTC.